Sequencing of this T cell receptor beta chain was carried out in a study of glioma-infiltrating T cells after dendritic cell vaccination. The protocol was immunoSEQ multiplex PCR, while the TCRdb copy is restricted to in-frame clones and leaves out a portion. Of about 87,000 clones detected, about four fifths appear once; the ten largest clones hold less than 7.5%. Stated time point: after dendritic cell vaccination, including at tumor progression/relapse. No glioblastoma patient carried an isocitrate dehydrogenase mutation. CDR3 length equals 14 residues. Looked up from germline, CDR1 is MNHNS and CDR2 is SASEGT. Trimming took 4 bases from V and 4 from J; bases not matched to a gene: 6.

This clonotype originated in a human donor with glioblastoma. The source material was blood, sampled after dendritic cell vaccination. The rearrangement links TRBV6-1 to TRBJ2-5, with 7 bases that match TRBD1. The CDR3 loop reads CASSAQQGRETQYF. CDR3 in DNA: TGTGCCAGCAGTGCCCAACAGGGGCGAGAGACCCAGTACTTC.